A single sample is the source of the 27 T cell receptor beta chains below, sequenced in a study of blood T cell repertoires in COVID-19. Sequencing used immunoSEQ multiplex PCR; TCRdb keeps in-frame clones, though not all of them. The top ten clones hold approximately 1% of a sample with 250,000 to 300,000 clones, roughly 88% of them seen once. Sequencing was performed on PBMCs or T cells enriched from blood (not recorded which). The receptor set was obtained from a woman younger than 45 who had recovered from COVID-19.

The chain employs TRBV5-5 and TRBJ2-3; D call uncertain. The germline V and J ends were trimmed by 6 bases and 5 bases, with 16 bases remaining between them. The CDR3 length is 14 residues. Per germline, CDR1 SGHKS and CDR2 YYEKEE (reference sequence). The DNA of the CDR3 is TGTGCCAGCATCAAGACTTTAGCAGAAGATACGCAGTATTTT. It is translated as CASIKTLAEDTQYF.

The rearrangement uses TRBV9 and TRBJ2-1, with 9 bases aligning to TRBD2. The CDR3 spans 15 residues. V was clipped by 3 bases and J by 0 bases; unmatched bases: 1. In germline, CDR1 is SGDLS, CDR2 YYNGEE. This CDR3 is CASSGSGSSYNEQFF. CDR3 nucleotide sequence: TGTGCCAGCAGCGGTAGCGGGAGCTCCTACAATGAGCAGTTCTTC.

The genes are TRBV9 and TRBJ1-1; 7 bases map to TRBD1. Germline V gene sequence: CDR1 SGDLS, CDR2 YYNGEE. Trimming took 6 bases from V and 2 from J; bases not matched to a gene: 10. This CDR3 has 15 residues. The CDR3 region has the DNA TGTGCCAGCACCCGGGACAGCCTCTTAAACACTGAAGCTTTCTTT. It specifies CASTRDSLLNTEAFF.

V usage is TRBV12-3 or TRBV12-4 and J usage is TRBJ1-2; D unclear. The V and J ends lost 3 bases and 2 bases respectively, with 7 bases between them. The CDR3 sequence is 13 residues long. The chain's CDR3 is CASSFPENYGYTF. The CDR3 nucleotides read TGTGCCAGCAGTTTTCCAGAAAACTATGGCTACACCTTC.

The chain combines TRBV11-2 with TRBJ1-2, with 9 positions matching TRBD1. The CDR3 is made up of 14 amino acids. Per the germline V gene, CDR1 is SGHAT and CDR2 is FQNNGV. The trim removed 1 base at V and 7 bases at J, leaving 4 bases unmatched. CDR3 nucleotide sequence: TGTGCCAGCAGCTTAGGGGGGACAGGGCTTGGCTACACCTTC. It is translated as CASSLGGTGLGYTF.

The chain uses TRBV1 and TRBJ1-2; the table's D call, TRBD1, has no DNA check behind it. TRBV1 is flagged as a pseudogene. The CDR3 consists of 13 residues. CDR3: CTTATGINGGYTF. CDR3 coding DNA: TGCACCACCGCGACAGGGATAAATGGGGGCTACACCTTC.

J is TRBJ1-4 and V is TRBV18; TRBD1 matches 8 bases. This CDR3 comprises 14 residues. Germline values: CDR1 KGHSH, CDR2 LQKENI. V lost 4 bases, J lost 8 bases, and 6 bases stayed unmatched. CDR3 nucleotides: TGTGCCAGCTCACTCCAGGGGGCCCAGGAAAAACTGTTTTTT. This sequence encodes CASSLQGAQEKLFF. The variable domain in full, completed from reference TRBV18 and TRBJ1-4, reads NAGVMQNPRHLVRRRGQEARLRCSPMKGHSHVYWYRQLPEEGLKFMVYLQKENIIDESGMPKERFSAEFPKEGPSILRIQQVVRGDSAAYFCASSLQGAQEKLFFGSGTQLSVL.

The chain has TRBV30 and TRBJ2-3, with 10 bases that match TRBD2. CDR3 size: 14 residues. The V gene end was trimmed by 8 bases and the J gene end by 0 bases; junction bases not matched to a gene: 5. CDR1 is GTSNPN, CDR2 SVGIG, per germline (reference sequence). CDR3 DNA sequence: TGTGCCCGAACTAGCGGGGTTAGCACAGATACGCAGTATTTT. It yields the protein CARTSGVSTDTQYF.

The count of this clone is one. This rearrangement joins TRBV5-6 to TRBJ2-1, with 7 positions matching TRBD2. Per germline, CDR1 SGHDT and CDR2 YYEEEE. V lost 0 bases and J lost 3; bases outside the gene matches: 6. This CDR3 contains 16 residues. The CDR3 sequence is CASSLESGEFYNEQFF. The CDR3 DNA is TGTGCCAGCAGCTTGGAAAGCGGGGAATTCTACAATGAGCAGTTCTTC.

J is TRBJ2-5 and V is TRBV28; 7 bases match TRBD1. V lost 5 bases, J lost 4 bases, and 7 bases stayed unmatched. CDR1 is MDHEN, CDR2 SYDVKM, per germline. The CDR3 runs 14 residues. CDR3 residues: CASSKTGSAETQYF. Here the CDR3 DNA reads TGTGCCAGCAGTAAGACAGGGTCGGCAGAGACCCAGTACTTC. Looking up the rest from reference TRBV28 and TRBJ2-5 gives the full variable domain: DVKVTQSSRYLVKRTGEKVFLECVQDMDHENMFWYRQDPGLGLRLIYFSYDVKMKEKGDIPEGYSVSREKKERFSLILESASTNQTSMYLCASSKTGSAETQYFGPGTRLLVL.

The gene calls are TRBV9 and TRBJ2-1; D unclear. The V end lost 3 bases, the J end lost 1 base, and 2 bases lay between the germline ends. CDR1 is SGDLS and CDR2 is YYNGEE in the germline V gene. This CDR3 is built from 12 residues. CDR3 protein: CASSASYNEQFF. In nucleotides, the CDR3 is TGTGCCAGCAGCGCTTCCTACAATGAGCAGTTCTTC.

The chain couples TRBV27 to TRBJ1-6; perhaps TRBD1 as D (5 bases). The V gene's germline CDR1 is MNHEY and CDR2 SMNVEV (reference sequence). This CDR3 has 13 residues. V was trimmed by 6 bases and J by 9 bases, leaving 12 bases between them. CDR3 protein: CASSPGWVSPLHF. The CDR3 DNA is TGTGCCAGCAGCCCAGGGTGGGTTTCACCCCTCCACTTT.

This clone was seen a few times. Other nucleotide sequences from this sample produce the same CDR3. The V gene is TRBV18, the J gene TRBJ1-2, with 7 nucleotides matching TRBD1. V dropped 3 bases and J dropped 3; count of bases not matched to a gene: 4. In germline, CDR1 is KGHSH, CDR2 LQKENI. This CDR3 has 14 amino acids. In DNA form, the CDR3 reads TGTGCCAGCTCACCGCCGGGACAGTACTATGGCTACACCTTC. Its translation: CASSPPGQYYGYTF.

The chain employs TRBV4-2 and TRBJ1-3, with 7 bases aligning to TRBD1. The germline CDR1 and CDR2 sequences are LGHNA and YNFKEQ. The CDR3 consists of 18 residues. Germline trimming cut 0 bases from V and 4 bases from J; bases unmatched to any gene: 12. This CDR3 reads CASSQEVMATGMGNTIYF. CDR3 nucleotides: TGTGCCAGCAGCCAAGAGGTCATGGCGACAGGGATGGGAAACACCATATATTTT.

About this clone: Other DNA sequences of this sample code for an identical CDR3. The CDR3 DNA reads TGTGCCAGCAGTTTTGACAGGAACTATGGCTACACCTTC. As protein: CASSFDRNYGYTF. The chain has TRBV28 and TRBJ1-2; D is possibly TRBD1 (6 bases). Germline V lookup: CDR1 MDHEN, CDR2 SYDVKM. This CDR3 has 13 residues. Trimming pared 3 bases from V and 2 bases from J, leaving 7 bases between.

The chain carries TRBV19 and TRBJ2-7, with a weak D call TRBD1 (6 bases). The V end was cut by 5 bases, the J end by 1 base, with 12 bases between. This CDR3 contains 14 residues. Germline V gene data show CDR1 as LNHDA and CDR2 as SQIVND (reference sequence). This CDR3 reads CASSSFRGSYEQYF. The CDR3 DNA is TGTGCCAGTAGTTCTTTCAGGGGATCCTACGAGCAGTACTTC.

The chain carries TRBV11-2 and TRBJ1-4, with D perhaps TRBD1 (6 bases). The V gene's germline CDR1 is SGHAT and CDR2 FQNNGV. This CDR3 has 16 amino acids. Trimming removed 5 bases from V and 0 bases from J, with 13 bases in between. The CDR3 loop is CASSPRQVSTNEKLFF. CDR3 coding DNA: TGTGCCAGCAGCCCCAGACAGGTTTCAACTAATGAAAAACTGTTTTTT.

The genes are TRBV25-1 and TRBJ2-1, with D perhaps TRBD2 (5 bases). Germline assignment: CDR1 MGHDK and CDR2 SYGVNS. The CDR3 spans 14 residues. Between the trimmed V and J ends, which lost 4 bases and 0 bases, there was a span of 7 bases. The CDR3 loop is CASSGESSYNEQFF. Written as DNA, the CDR3 is TGTGCCAGCAGTGGGGAGAGCTCCTACAATGAGCAGTTCTTC.

This clone was picked up one time. The rearrangement uses TRBV27 and TRBJ2-7; maybe TRBD2 (6 bases). V lost 2 bases, J lost 5 bases, and 13 bases lay in between. Germline V gene sequence: CDR1 MNHEY, CDR2 SMNVEV (reference sequence). This CDR3 has 14 amino acids. The DNA for the CDR3 is TGTGCCAGCAGTTTAATAGGGACGGGGGACGAGCAGTACTTC. Translating gives CASSLIGTGDEQYF.

A single count supports this clone. The chain is built from TRBV25-1 and TRBJ1-1, with D uncertain. V lost 4 bases and J lost 3, with 9 bases in between. Germline V gene data show CDR1 as MGHDK and CDR2 as SYGVNS. The CDR3 spans 13 residues. This CDR3 is CASSVSVHTEAFF. The CDR3 bases are TGTGCCAGCAGTGTCAGTGTCCACACTGAAGCTTTCTTT.

The chain has TRBV20-1 and TRBJ1-2; D may be TRBD1 (5 bases). Trimming cost V 3 bases and J 7 bases, with 9 bases left between them. Germline values: CDR1 DFQATT, CDR2 SNEGSKA (reference sequence). CDR3 size: 11 residues. The CDR3 DNA reads as TGCAGTGCTAGTGGGGCAGGTGGCTACACCTTC. Translation: CSASGAGGYTF.

V usage is TRBV5-1 and J usage is TRBJ2-1; 8 nucleotides align to TRBD2. Germline trimming cut 3 bases from V and 6 bases from J; bases unmatched to any gene: 11. The CDR3 length is 16 residues. Germline values: CDR1 SGHRS, CDR2 YFSETQ. CDR3: CASSSALPGGGNEQFF. The CDR3, as DNA: TGCGCCAGCAGCTCTGCCCTACCGGGAGGGGGCAATGAGCAGTTCTTC. Together with reference TRBV5-1 and TRBJ2-1, the CDR3 gives the full variable domain: KAGVTQTPRYLIKTRGQQVTLSCSPISGHRSVSWYQQTPGQGLQFLFEYFSETQRNKGNFPGRFSGRQFSNSRSEMNVSTLELGDSALYLCASSSALPGGGNEQFFGPGTRLTVL.

This clone was counted a few times. The chain is built from TRBV7-9 and TRBJ2-7; 11 bases align to TRBD2. V was pared by 0 bases and J by 3 bases, with 10 bases of the junction left unmatched. Per the germline V gene, CDR1 is SEHNR and CDR2 is FQNEAQ (reference sequence). The CDR3 loop spans 18 amino acids. DNA of the CDR3: TGTGCCAGCAGCTTAGCCCTCCCCGGGACTAGCGGCAGCTACGAGCAGTACTTC. It yields the protein CASSLALPGTSGSYEQYF.

V usage is TRBV5-1 and J usage is TRBJ2-2, with 10 bases lining up with TRBD2. The germline gives CDR1 SGHRS, CDR2 YFSETQ. The CDR3 runs 19 residues. Trimming took 1 base from V and 0 from J; bases not matched to a gene: 9. The CDR3 region has the DNA TGCGCCAGCAGCTTGCCTTCGCGGCTAGCGGGAGCGAACACCGGGGAGCTGTTTTTT. The encoded protein is CASSLPSRLAGANTGELFF.

This sequence joins TRBV5-1 and TRBJ2-5, with 12 bases matching TRBD2. CDR1 SGHRS and CDR2 YFSETQ come from the germline V gene. CDR3 length equals 15 residues. Losses at the gene ends were 3 bases for V and 5 bases for J; bases not matched to a gene: 5. The CDR3 coding sequence is TGCGCCAGCAGCTCGACTAGCGGGGGCCGGGAGACCCAGTACTTC. Translating it yields CASSSTSGGRETQYF.

The gene calls are TRBV28 and TRBJ1-6; the match to TRBD1 covers 7 bases. The V segment lost 4 bases and the J segment 9 bases; nucleotides outside the gene matches: 6. The CDR3 is 14 residues long. From germline, CDR1 is MDHEN and CDR2 SYDVKM. CDR3 sequence: CASSSDRVGSPLHF. Written as DNA, the CDR3 is TGTGCCAGCAGTTCCGACAGGGTCGGTTCACCCCTCCACTTT. The full variable domain, completed using reference TRBV28 and TRBJ1-6, is DVKVTQSSRYLVKRTGEKVFLECVQDMDHENMFWYRQDPGLGLRLIYFSYDVKMKEKGDIPEGYSVSREKKERFSLILESASTNQTSMYLCASSSDRVGSPLHFGNGTRLTVT.

This chain joins TRBV7-9 and TRBJ1-4, with D uncertain. The CDR3 totals 12 residues. Germline loops: CDR1 SEHNR, CDR2 FQNEAQ (reference sequence). V lost 5 bases and J 14 bases, leaving 15 bases between the germline ends. The CDR3 sequence: CASSHSDGRLFF. The CDR3 bases are TGTGCCAGCAGCCATTCAGACGGCAGGCTGTTTTTT.